Each of the 29 T cell receptor beta chains below was sequenced from the same sample in a study of cytomegalovirus exposure and HLA in healthy donors. The PCR contained 60 Vbeta and 13 Jbeta primers. Sequenced by immunoSEQ multiplex PCR; TCRdb stores in-frame clones only, minus some. Altogether some 44,000 clones are present, 45% to 65% being singletons, with the ten largest covering 9.5% to 13%. Sequencing used PBMCs. The receptors come from a human donor in good health.

The gene calls are TRBV27 and TRBJ2-1; 11 nucleotides align to TRBD1. This CDR3 spans 17 amino acids. J gave up 3 bases and V 2 bases, and 6 bases lay outside the gene matches. Germline values: CDR1 MNHEY, CDR2 SMNVEV (reference sequence). The CDR3 DNA is TGTGCCAGCAGTTTACGAAGGGGACAGGGGGGCTACAATGAGCAGTTCTTC. Translated: CASSLRRGQGGYNEQFF.

This clone was counted a few times. This rearrangement joins TRBV19 to TRBJ1-4; D call uncertain. The CDR3 contains 13 residues. The V and J ends lost 5 bases and 0 bases respectively, with 4 bases between them. Germline-derived CDR1 and CDR2 are LNHDA and SQIVND (reference sequence). The CDR3 region has the DNA TGTGCCAGTAGTGGCACAACTAATGAAAAACTGTTTTTT. Protein product: CASSGTTNEKLFF.

The rearrangement joins TRBV19 to TRBJ2-7; D perhaps matches TRBD1 (6 bases). The CDR3 consists of 13 residues. Looked up from germline, CDR1 is LNHDA and CDR2 is SQIVND (reference sequence). The V and J ends lost 0 bases and 6 bases respectively, with 9 bases between them. The CDR3 spells CASSIENRAEQYF. The CDR3 nucleotides read TGTGCCAGTAGTATAGAGAACAGGGCCGAGCAGTACTTC.

Only a few counts were recorded for this clone. V is TRBV11-2 and J is TRBJ1-2, with D tentatively TRBD1 (5 bases). CDR3 length: 12 residues. Germline V gene data show CDR1 as SGHAT and CDR2 as FQNNGV. Trimming stripped 3 bases from V and 7 bases from J, with 9 bases between. CDR3 nucleotide sequence: TGTGCCAGCAGCTTTCAGGGCTCTGGCTACACCTTC. Protein sequence: CASSFQGSGYTF.

The V and J genes are TRBV6-6 and TRBJ2-3; 7 bases map to TRBD2. Germline CDR1 MNHNY, CDR2 SVGAGI (reference sequence). Trimming removed 2 bases from V and 5 bases from J; junction bases left unmatched: 4. The CDR3 extends over 14 amino acids. The DNA of the CDR3 is TGTGCCAGCAGTTACGTGGGGGAGGGAGATACGCAGTATTTT. Protein sequence: CASSYVGEGDTQYF.

The chain combines TRBV7-9 with TRBJ1-2, with D tentatively TRBD1 (6 bases). The length of the CDR3 is 14 residues. The germline V and J ends were trimmed by 1 base and 0 bases, with 6 bases remaining between them. Germline V gene sequence: CDR1 SEHNR, CDR2 FQNEAQ (reference sequence). For the CDR3, the DNA is TGTGCCAGCAGCTTAGGGACAGCTAACTATGGCTACACCTTC. Its translation: CASSLGTANYGYTF.

The J gene is TRBJ2-1, the V gene TRBV6-5, with D possibly being TRBD2 (6 bases). The germline gives CDR1 MNHEY, CDR2 SVGAGI. Trimming took off 0 bases at V and 0 bases at J, with 9 bases between the two ends. The CDR3 totals 16 residues. The CDR3 region is CASSYSGGASYNEQFF. The CDR3 DNA reads TGTGCCAGCAGTTACTCTGGCGGGGCCTCCTACAATGAGCAGTTCTTC.

This chain uses TRBV5-1 with TRBJ1-1, with 8 bases that match TRBD1. The V gene end was trimmed by 5 bases and the J gene end by 0 bases; junction bases not matched to a gene: 9. CDR3 length equals 16 residues. Germline assignment: CDR1 SGHRS and CDR2 YFSETQ. The DNA of the CDR3 is TGCGCCAGCAGACCCGGACAGGGATGGGTGAACACTGAAGCTTTCTTT. Protein product: CASRPGQGWVNTEAFF. Variable domain in full (rest from reference TRBV5-1 and TRBJ1-1): KAGVTQTPRYLIKTRGQQVTLSCSPISGHRSVSWYQQTPGQGLQFLFEYFSETQRNKGNFPGRFSGRQFSNSRSEMNVSTLELGDSALYLCASRPGQGWVNTEAFFGQGTRLTVV.

The chain employs TRBV28 and TRBJ2-1; D may be TRBD2 (5 bases). The germline V gene has CDR1 MDHEN and CDR2 SYDVKM. This CDR3 region has 16 residues. Trimming pared 3 bases from V and 2 bases from J, leaving 14 bases between. CDR3 sequence reads: CASSFGAVIAYNEQFF. The DNA for the CDR3 is TGTGCCAGCAGTTTCGGAGCGGTAATCGCCTACAATGAGCAGTTCTTC.

The rearrangement uses TRBV2 and TRBJ1-2, with D possibly being TRBD1 (6 bases). The germline V gene encodes CDR1 SNHLY and CDR2 FYNNEI. This CDR3 has 14 residues. V lost 6 bases and J 3 bases, leaving 14 bases between the germline ends. DNA of the CDR3: TGTGCCAGCAGGCCCCCAGGGGTCTACTATGGCTACACCTTC. Its translation: CASRPPGVYYGYTF.

This clone was counted only a few times. The rearrangement joins TRBV6-5 to TRBJ2-5; the D gene is possibly TRBD1 (5 bases). Germline CDR1 MNHEY, CDR2 SVGAGI. The CDR3 loop spans 12 amino acids. Deletions cut 2 bases from V and 7 bases from J, with 8 bases between. The CDR3 coding sequence is TGTGCCAGCAGTTACATCACAGGGACCCAGTACTTC. Its translation is CASSYITGTQYF.

This clone turned up a few times. The gene calls are TRBV6-1 and TRBJ2-3; 9 positions agree with TRBD1. The CDR3 length is 15 residues. Germline V CDR1 and CDR2: MNHNS, SASEGT. Trimming removed 4 bases from V and 8 bases from J; junction bases left unmatched: 10. CDR3 nucleotide sequence: TGTGCCAGCAGTGGCGTCCCGGGACAGGGAGCTACGCAGTATTTT. Residues: CASSGVPGQGATQYF.

This clone was observed once. The chain has TRBV5-1 and TRBJ2-5; 8 positions match TRBD1. The end of the DNA aligns better with TRBJ2-7, so the J call may be wrong. The CDR3 length is 15 residues. Germline CDR1 is SGHRS and CDR2 is YFSETQ. The DNA for the CDR3 is TGCGCCAGCAGTTCCAGGGGGCGAGTATCCTACGAGCAGTACTTC. Encoded protein: CASSSRGRVSYEQYF.

The V and J genes are TRBV7-8 and TRBJ2-5, with D unclear. V lost 7 bases to trimming and J lost 2 bases, with 11 bases between them. Germline lookup yields CDR1 SGHVS and CDR2 FQNEAQ. The CDR3 loop spans 13 amino acids. The CDR3 here is CASTTLWQETQYF. CDR3 in DNA: TGTGCCAGCACGACTCTATGGCAAGAGACCCAGTACTTC. The whole variable domain, filled in from reference TRBV7-8 and TRBJ2-5, reads GAGVSQSPRYKVAKRGQDVALRCDPISGHVSLFWYQQALGQGPEFLTYFQNEAQLDKSGLPSDRFFAERPEGSVSTLKIQRTQQEDSAVYLCASTTLWQETQYFGPGTRLLVL.

In this sample, this clone turned up a few times. The chain links TRBV6-5 to TRBJ2-5; D unclear. Germline CDR1 is MNHEY and CDR2 is SVGAGI. This CDR3 is built from 11 residues. Trimming took 5 bases from V and 7 from J, leaving 8 bases between them. CDR3 residues: CASSERLTQYF. CDR3 bases: TGTGCCAGCAGTGAACGGTTGACCCAGTACTTC.

The chain employs TRBV19 and TRBJ1-1; D is undetermined. CDR3 length: 12 amino acids. V shed 6 bases and J shed 6 bases, with 11 bases lying between them. Per germline, CDR1 LNHDA and CDR2 SQIVND (reference sequence). The CDR3 DNA reads TGTGCCAGTAGGCCTGAAAGCGCTGAAGCTTTCTTT. Encoded protein: CASRPESAEAFF.

The chain links TRBV4-3 to TRBJ1-4, with unresolved D. Germline CDR1 reads LGHNA; CDR2 reads YSLEER. The CDR3 covers 14 residues. The ends were cut back, 4 bases at V and 0 bases at J, with 6 bases in the middle. In DNA form, the CDR3 reads TGCGCCAGCAGCCGGCAGACAACTAATGAAAAACTGTTTTTT. Encoded protein: CASSRQTTNEKLFF.

In its sample, this clone was seen a few times. At one end the junction does not follow the germline gene, possibly because of a read error. V and J are TRBV7-9 and TRBJ1-1; a possible D gene is TRBD1 (5 bases). This CDR3 has 12 residues. The germline CDR1 and CDR2 sequences are SEHNR and FQNEAQ (reference sequence). This CDR3 reads CASSFLQGTLTF. CDR3 DNA sequence: TGTGCCAGCAGCTTTCTCCAAGGGACTCTGACCTTT.

This rearrangement joins TRBV6-1 to TRBJ2-2; tentative D call: TRBD2 (7 bases). The CDR3 length is 15 residues. Trimming removed 3 bases at V and 4 bases at J, with 12 bases between. CDR1 and CDR2 from the germline V gene are MNHNS and SASEGT. The CDR3 loop reads CASSDGGAGTGELFF. In DNA, the CDR3 is TGTGCCAGCAGTGATGGGGGGGCAGGCACCGGGGAGCTGTTTTTT.

The rearrangement uses TRBV7-2 and TRBJ1-5, with 9 nucleotides matching TRBD1. The V gene's germline CDR1 is SGHTA and CDR2 FQGNSA. This CDR3 region has 16 residues. After removal of 1 base from V and 2 bases from J, the junction contained 3 bases not matched to a gene. The CDR3 here is CASSLGDRVRNQPQHF. The CDR3 nucleotides read TGTGCCAGCAGCTTAGGGGACAGGGTACGCAATCAGCCCCAGCATTTT.

This clone was seen a few times. The chain links TRBV30 to TRBJ1-2; the match to TRBD1 covers 12 bases. Germline CDR1 GTSNPN, CDR2 SVGIG (reference sequence). The V and J ends lost 5 bases and 7 bases, in that order; junction bases with no gene match: 8. The CDR3 contains 14 residues. The CDR3 DNA follows: TGTGCCTGGGGTCTGGGACAGGGGGCTGCTGGCTACACCTTC. Its protein product is CAWGLGQGAAGYTF.

This chain connects TRBV4-2 to TRBJ1-2, with 9 bases aligning to TRBD1. CDR3 length: 16 residues. After removal of 4 bases from V and 2 bases from J, the junction contained 8 bases not matched to a gene. Germline CDR1 LGHNA, CDR2 YNFKEQ. The CDR3: CASSRARQGGNYGYTF. CDR3 sequence (DNA): TGTGCCAGCAGCCGCGCACGACAGGGGGGCAACTATGGCTACACCTTC.

The chain joins TRBV4-3 to TRBJ2-7; possibly TRBD2 for D (6 bases). The CDR3 spans 14 residues. CDR1 is LGHNA, CDR2 YSLEER, per germline. With 1 base removed from V and 7 bases from J, the gap between germline ends came to 14 bases. CDR3 nucleotide sequence: TGCGCCAGCAGCCAAGTGACTAGTAGGTGGGAGCAGTACTTC. Translation gives CASSQVTSRWEQYF.

This clone was seen only once. The chain joins TRBV18 to TRBJ1-1; D might be TRBD1 (6 bases). The CDR3 length is 15 residues. Germline V gene data show CDR1 as KGHSH and CDR2 as LQKENI. Trimming stripped 1 base from V and 4 bases from J, with 13 bases between. The CDR3 bases are TGTGCCAGCTCACCACTAATCAGGGGTCCCACTGAAGCTTTCTTT. Encoded protein: CASSPLIRGPTEAFF.

This clone appeared a few times. The J gene is TRBJ1-2, the V gene TRBV6-5, with TRBD1 matching 8 bases. This CDR3 has 14 residues. Germline loops: CDR1 MNHEY, CDR2 SVGAGI. V shed 6 bases and J 7 bases; nucleotides not matched to a gene: 10. The CDR3 is CASSRANRGGGYTF. CDR3 DNA: TGTGCCAGCAGCCGAGCCAACAGGGGGGGTGGCTACACCTTC.

This clone appeared a few times. The gene calls are TRBV11-3 and TRBJ2-3, with D perhaps matching TRBD1 (5 bases). The V and J ends lost 4 bases and 0 bases respectively, with 8 bases between them. This CDR3 is built from 14 residues. The V gene's germline CDR1 is SGHNT and CDR2 YENEEA. CDR3 sequence (DNA): TGTGCCAGCAGCTCCGGACATAGCACAGATACGCAGTATTTT. Protein: CASSSGHSTDTQYF.

The chain links TRBV19 to TRBJ2-7; 14 nucleotides align to TRBD2. Germline V gives CDR1 LNHDA, CDR2 SQIVND (reference sequence). Unmatched junction bases numbered 6, after V lost 10 bases and J lost 4 bases. This CDR3 is built from 14 residues. CDR3 sequence (DNA): TGTGCCACCCGGGGACTAGCGGGGGCATACGAGCAGTACTTC. Translated, it gives CATRGLAGAYEQYF.

The V call is TRBV11-2, the J call TRBJ1-1; 7 bases agree with TRBD1. This CDR3 is 15 amino acids long. Germline-derived CDR1 and CDR2 are SGHAT and FQNNGV. V lost 1 base, J lost 11 bases, and 13 bases stayed unmatched. CDR3 protein: CASSLGSGGQLGAFF. In DNA form, the CDR3 reads TGTGCCAGCAGCTTAGGTTCCGGGGGACAGCTGGGGGCTTTCTTT. Together with reference TRBV11-2 and TRBJ1-1, the CDR3 gives the full variable domain: EAGVAQSPRYKIIEKRQSVAFWCNPISGHATLYWYQQILGQGPKLLIQFQNNGVVDDSQLPKDRFSAERLKGVDSTLKIQPAKLEDSAVYLCASSLGSGGQLGAFFGQGTRLTVV.

The genes are TRBV21-1 and TRBJ2-1; the D call of TRBD1 is as the table states it, not checked on the DNA. TRBV21-1 is listed as a pseudogene. CDR3 length: 16 amino acids. Written as DNA, the CDR3 is TGTGCCAGCAGCAAGGGGACAGGGAAGGTGAACAATGAGCAGTTCTTC. Protein product: CASSKGTGKVNNEQFF.